This is a list of T cell receptor beta chains from one sample in a study of somatic mutations in cytotoxic T cells in rheumatoid arthritis. Profiled with immunoSEQ multiplex PCR; TCRdb holds only in-frame clones, not every one. The data hold about 30,000 clones, with more than 75% observed a single time. The sample comprised CD8+ T cells sorted from blood. All receptors come from an adult with rheumatoid arthritis. The CDR3 runs from the conserved cysteine through the conserved F or W. The D gene is left open where the match is weak. Part of the rows lack a size; the others show once, few, many or a class for expanded clones.

d_call j_call v_call clone_size cdr3_nt cdr3_aa
NA TRBJ2-2 TRBV4-3 NA TGCGCCAGCAGCCAAGGGGCCACAGAGCTGAACACCGGGGAGCTGTTTTTT CASSQGATELNTGELFF
TRBD2 TRBJ2-1 TRBV4-2 NA TGTGCCAGCAGCCATCTGGGCGCGGGGGGGTCGGGTGAGCAGTTCTTC CASSHLGAGGSGEQFF
NA TRBJ1-5 TRBV28 NA TGTGCCAGCAGTTTAGTTTGGGGTGGGCATCGCAATCAGCCCCAGCATTTT CASSLVWGGHRNQPQHF
TRBD2 TRBJ2-5 TRBV7-9 NA TGTGCCAGCAGACCCGGGACTAGCGGATCCAAAGAGACCCAGTACTTC CASRPGTSGSKETQYF
NA TRBJ1-5 TRBV4-3 NA TGCGCCAGCAGCCAAGATCGAGGGGATAGCAATCAGCCCCAGCATTTT CASSQDRGDSNQPQHF
NA TRBJ2-7 TRBV7-6 NA TGTGCCAGCAGCTTAGAAGTGGGCCCGCGCTACGAGCAGTACTTC CASSLEVGPRYEQYF
NA TRBJ1-5 TRBV7-2 few TGTGCCAGCAGCGAGGCAAATTCGGGGAGTCAGCCCCAGCATTTT CASSEANSGSQPQHF
TRBD2 TRBJ2-7 TRBV11-1 NA TGTGCCAGCAGCTGGGCGGGAGGCTCCTACGAGCAGTACTTC CASSWAGGSYEQYF
TRBD2 TRBJ2-5 TRBV18 NA TGTGCCAGCTCATCTCCGGGACTAGCGGGGAAAGAGACCCAGTACTTC CASSSPGLAGKETQYF
NA TRBJ2-2 TRBV9 few TGTGCCAGCAGCGTAGAGACAGGGAGGGTTTTCACCGGGGAGCTGTTTTTT CASSVETGRVFTGELFF
NA TRBJ2-5 TRBV25-1 NA TGTGCCAGCGGAGATAAGAAGACCCAGTACTTC CASGDKKTQYF
NA TRBJ1-6 TRBV19 NA TGTGCCACGGCGGGCTCAGGGGCTTACTATAATTCACCCCTCCACTTT CATAGSGAYYNSPLHF
NA TRBJ1-6 TRBV1 NA TGCACCAGCAGCCAAAAAGGAGGACAGGGTCAGTCACCCCTCCACTTT CTSSQKGGQGQSPLHF
NA TRBJ2-1 TRBV30 once TGTGCCTTTCTTGGAGGGCAACGGAATGAGCAGTTCTTC CAFLGGQRNEQFF
NA TRBJ2-7 TRBV19 few TGTGCCAGTAGTATAGGTCAGGGTTACGAGCAGTACTTC CASSIGQGYEQYF
NA TRBJ1-2 TRBV2 few TGTGCCAGCAGCAAAGGGCCCTTGGATGCCAACTATGGCTACACCTTC CASSKGPLDANYGYTF
TRBD1 TRBJ1-1 TRBV30 NA TGTGCCTGGAGTAGGACAGGGGGACCTGAAGCTTTCTTT CAWSRTGGPEAFF
TRBD1 TRBJ2-7 TRBV30 NA TGTGCCTCCACACAGGGGGCCTACGAGCAGTACTTC CASTQGAYEQYF
TRBD1 TRBJ1-5 TRBV7-8 NA TGTGCCAGCAGCTTAGTAACAGGGGGCGGTCAGCCCCAGCATTTT CASSLVTGGGQPQHF
NA TRBJ2-5 TRBV11-2 few TGTGCCAGCAGCTTTCGGACCGGTCGACAGTGGGCCCAGTACTTC CASSFRTGRQWAQYF
NA TRBJ1-2 TRBV27 few TGTGCCAGCAGACCGGGACGGAACTATGGCTACACCTTC CASRPGRNYGYTF
TRBD1 TRBJ2-7 TRBV4-3 NA TGCGCCAGCAGCCCCGGGACAGGGTCCTACGAGCAGTACTTC CASSPGTGSYEQYF
TRBD2 TRBJ2-1 TRBV29-1 NA TGCAGCGTACCGCCGGGACTAGCGGGATCGAGCTCCTACAATGAGCAGTTCTTC CSVPPGLAGSSSYNEQFF